These T cell receptor beta chains were read from a single sample in a study of blood T cell repertoires in COVID-19. Sequenced by immunoSEQ multiplex PCR; TCRdb stores in-frame clones only, minus some. The sample has 200,000 to 250,000 clones; approximately 80% are singletons. Sequences were obtained from peripheral blood. The receptor source for this set is a woman of 80 years or more with COVID-19, enrolled during active disease. Each CDR3 is given with its conserved first and last residue. A D gene is named only where the DNA matches it firmly. For some rows the clone size is stated as once, few or many, or as a class when expanded; others skip it.

abundance	d_gene	v_gene	j_gene	CDR3aa	CDR3nt
-	-	TRBV28	TRBJ1-5	CASSFEAGNQPQHF	TGTGCCAGCAGTTTTGAGGCGGGCAATCAGCCCCAGCATTTT
-	TRBD1	TRBV5-6	TRBJ1-2	CASSFRQTGGGYTF	TGTGCCAGCAGCTTTCGACAGACAGGGGGAGGCTACACCTTC
-	TRBD2	TRBV6-6	TRBJ2-7	CASRRERGDYEQYF	TGTGCCAGCAGGAGAGAACGGGGGGACTACGAGCAGTACTTC
-	-	TRBV3-1/TRBV3-2	TRBJ1-1	CASSQERGLGTEAFF	TGTGCCAGCAGCCAAGAGCGGGGGCTCGGCACTGAAGCTTTCTTT
-	TRBD1	TRBV28	TRBJ2-7	CASSLTGGTYEQYF	TGTGCCAGCAGTTTGACAGGGGGTACCTACGAGCAGTACTTC
-	-	TRBV6-5	TRBJ1-5	CASSPLQGGQPQHF	TGTGCCAGCAGCCCCTTACAGGGTGGTCAGCCCCAGCATTTT
-	TRBD1	TRBV18	TRBJ1-4	CASSPSLSGTGVPKLFF	TGTGCCAGCTCACCGTCCTTGTCGGGGACAGGGGTGCCCAAACTGTTTTTT
-	-	TRBV3-1/TRBV3-2	TRBJ1-2	CASSQWTDNYGYTF	TGTGCCAGCAGCCAGTGGACAGATAACTATGGCTACACCTTC
-	-	TRBV19	TRBJ2-3	CASSPKGLSDTQYF	TGTGCCAGTAGTCCAAAGGGACTTTCAGATACGCAGTATTTT
-	TRBD1	TRBV6-5	TRBJ2-7	CAIRTGEPNEQYF	TGTGCCATACGGACAGGGGAGCCCAACGAGCAGTACTTC
-	TRBD1	TRBV5-6	TRBJ2-2	CASSPTGTGELFF	TGTGCCAGCAGCCCGACAGGGACCGGGGAGCTGTTTTTT
-	TRBD1	TRBV9	TRBJ1-5	CASSVGQGVNQPQHF	TGTGCCAGCAGCGTGGGACAGGGAGTCAATCAGCCCCAGCATTTT
few	TRBD1	TRBV6-5	TRBJ1-6	CASTKDRGGNSPLHF	TGTGCCAGCACTAAAGACAGGGGCGGTAATTCACCCCTCCACTTT
-	-	TRBV11-2	TRBJ1-1	CASSLRENTEAFF	TGTGCCAGCAGCCTCAGGGAGAACACTGAAGCTTTCTTT
-	-	TRBV27	TRBJ1-2	CASRYSGNPGGYTF	TGTGCCAGCAGATACTCAGGGAATCCTGGGGGCTACACCTTC
-	-	TRBV28	TRBJ1-2	CASRVSLVGYGYTF	TGTGCCAGCAGAGTATCGCTAGTGGGCTATGGCTACACCTTC
-	-	TRBV6-1	TRBJ2-2	CASSEYGAVPGELFF	TGTGCCAGCAGTGAATATGGGGCGGTGCCTGGGGAGCTGTTTTTT
-	-	TRBV5-5	TRBJ2-1	CASTSGAGSYNEQFF	TGTGCCAGCACCTCGGGAGCGGGCTCCTACAATGAGCAGTTCTTC
few	TRBD1	TRBV11-2	TRBJ1-2	CASVLTGTGGYGYTF	TGTGCCAGCGTACTTACCGGGACAGGGGGCTATGGCTACACCTTC
-	-	TRBV6-6	TRBJ1-6	CASSPQLDRLGNSPLHF	TGTGCCAGCAGTCCCCAGTTAGACAGGCTCGGCAATTCACCCCTCCACTTT
-	-	TRBV5-1	TRBJ1-1	CASSSSTANYEAFF	TGCGCCAGCAGCTCCTCGACTGCTAACTATGAAGCTTTCTTT
-	TRBD1	TRBV5-8	TRBJ2-7	CASSFGTGQPEQYF	TGTGCCAGCAGCTTCGGGACAGGACAACCCGAGCAGTACTTC
-	TRBD2	TRBV7-3	TRBJ2-1	CASSLRSGTSGGNEQFF	TGTGCCAGCAGCTTAAGATCCGGGACTAGCGGAGGAAATGAGCAGTTCTTC
-	-	TRBV5-5	TRBJ1-4	CASSSLATNEKLFF	TGTGCCAGCAGCTCGTTAGCAACTAATGAAAAACTGTTTTTT
-	-	TRBV7-2	TRBJ2-1	CASSREAGPYNEQFF	TGTGCCAGCAGCCGCGAGGCGGGACCCTACAATGAGCAGTTCTTC
-	TRBD2	TRBV11-2	TRBJ2-3	CASSPVGPRGGPRTQYF	TGTGCCAGCAGCCCTGTGGGCCCGCGGGGGGGGCCAAGGACGCAGTATTTT
-	TRBD2	TRBV5-1	TRBJ2-2	CASSQTGGNTGELFF	TGCGCCAGCAGCCAAACGGGGGGGAACACCGGGGAGCTGTTTTTT
-	TRBD1	TRBV5-5	TRBJ2-5	CASSPDRGRETQYF	TGTGCCAGCAGCCCGGACAGGGGCCGCGAGACCCAGTACTTC
-	-	TRBV27	TRBJ2-2	CASSLGQGIGELFF	TGTGCCAGCAGTTTAGGGCAGGGGATCGGGGAGCTGTTTTTT
-	TRBD1	TRBV6-5	TRBJ2-1	CASSYTGASSYNEQFF	TGTGCCAGCAGTTACACAGGGGCCAGCTCCTACAATGAGCAGTTCTTC
-	-	TRBV5-1	TRBJ1-3	CASSLVAQGSGNTIYF	TGCGCCAGCAGCTTAGTGGCACAGGGATCTGGAAACACCATATATTTT
-	-	TRBV19	TRBJ1-4	CASTRGSTNEKLFF	TGTGCCAGTACTAGAGGGTCAACTAATGAAAAACTGTTTTTT
-	TRBD1	TRBV19	TRBJ1-4	CASSIQGAPANEKLFF	TGTGCCAGTAGTATCCAGGGGGCCCCAGCTAATGAAAAACTGTTTTTT
-	-	TRBV6-1	TRBJ1-1	CASSEYTPRAFF	TGTGCCAGCAGTGAGTACACCCCCCGAGCTTTCTTT
once	TRBD1	TRBV28	TRBJ1-2	CASSLTQQGSSRYGYTF	TGTGCCAGCAGTCTCACTCAACAGGGGAGTTCGCGGTATGGCTACACCTTC
once	TRBD1	TRBV6-2/TRBV6-3	TRBJ1-2	CASSFGTVLNTF	TGTGCCAGCAGTTTCGGGACAGTCCTAAACACCTTC
-	-	TRBV10-3	TRBJ2-7	CAISRYSYEQYF	TGTGCCATCAGTCGGTACTCCTACGAGCAGTACTTC
-	-	TRBV7-9	TRBJ1-4	CASSLLGDKKLFF	TGTGCCAGCAGCTTACTTGGGGACAAAAAACTGTTTTTT
-	TRBD2	TRBV3-1/TRBV3-2	TRBJ2-5	CASVTSGQETQYF	TGTGCCAGCGTTACTAGCGGTCAAGAGACCCAGTACTTC
-	TRBD2	TRBV28	TRBJ2-2	CASSGGTSGRPGELFF	TGTGCCAGCAGTGGTGGGACTAGCGGGAGACCCGGGGAGCTGTTTTTT
-	-	TRBV2	TRBJ1-2	CASSGTVYGYTF	TGTGCCAGCAGTGGGACAGTCTATGGCTACACCTTC
few	-	TRBV7-8	TRBJ2-1	CASSLTTRDNEQFF	TGTGCCAGCAGCTTAACGACCCGGGACAATGAGCAGTTCTTC
-	-	TRBV18	TRBJ1-4	CASSPPENEKLFF	TGTGCCAGCTCACCACCGGAGAATGAAAAACTGTTTTTT
-	-	TRBV3-1/TRBV3-2	TRBJ1-2	CASSPPTNYGYTF	TGTGCCAGCAGCCCCCCCACTAACTATGGCTACACCTTC
-	TRBD2	TRBV7-8	TRBJ2-2	CASRRSGWLLEREGLFGELFF	TGTGCCAGCAGACGCAGTGGGTGGTTGTTGGAGCGGGAGGGCCTTTTCGGGGAGCTGTTTTTT
-	TRBD2	TRBV4-1	TRBJ2-1	CATPQFSGIPNEQFF	TGCGCCACCCCGCAGTTTAGCGGGATCCCCAATGAGCAGTTCTTC
-	-	TRBV20-1	TRBJ2-5	CGYRAQETQYF	TGCGGGTACAGGGCCCAAGAGACCCAGTACTTC
-	TRBD1	TRBV18	TRBJ2-1	CASSPGTGEVGYNEQFF	TGTGCCAGCTCACCAGGGACAGGGGAAGTGGGGTACAATGAGCAGTTCTTC
-	-	TRBV18	TRBJ1-5	CASSPSGGNQPQHF	TGTGCCAGCTCACCGTCAGGGGGCAATCAGCCCCAGCATTTT
-	TRBD1	TRBV3-1/TRBV3-2	TRBJ1-2	CASRPTGTGKGYTF	TGTGCCAGCAGGCCAACCGGGACAGGGAAAGGCTACACCTTC
-	TRBD1	TRBV7-9	TRBJ2-2	CATRPSRQGFGELFF	TGTGCCACCCGCCCCAGCCGACAGGGCTTCGGGGAGCTGTTTTTT
-	-	TRBV5-1	TRBJ1-2	CASSLAAVPYGYTF	TGCGCCAGCAGCTTGGCTGCAGTCCCCTATGGCTACACCTTC
-	-	TRBV6-5	TRBJ1-2	CASTPRAGEGYTF	TGTGCCAGCACCCCACGAGCGGGTGAAGGCTACACCTTC
-	-	TRBV19	TRBJ1-5	CASTPRGRGAPQHF	TGTGCCAGTACCCCGCGGGGGAGGGGGGCGCCCCAGCATTTT
-	-	TRBV4-1	TRBJ1-4	CASEPWGGEGVRYEKLFF	TGCGCCAGCGAACCGTGGGGAGGCGAGGGTGTACGGTATGAAAAACTGTTTTTT